The TCR beta chain described here comes from a study of PD-1 blockade in classical Hodgkin lymphoma. Each patient experienced a relapse that followed autologous stem cell transplantation, and brentuximab vedotin exposure varied. Magnetic negative selection purified CD4+ T cells from thawed PBMCs. Using immunoSEQ multiplex PCR, the repertoire was profiled, and TCRdb retains in-frame clones only, with some absent. Of tens of thousands of clones listed, around 80% are singletons. The sequence was obtained from a human donor with classical Hodgkin lymphoma. The input for sequencing was CD4+ T cells from blood, taken at baseline.

The CDR3 reads CASSEVDREGQPQHF. DNA of the CDR3: TGTGCCAGCAGTGAAGTGGACAGGGAGGGTCAGCCCCAGCATTTT. The rearrangement joins TRBV25-1 to TRBJ1-5; 8 nucleotides agree with TRBD1. The CDR3 is made up of 15 amino acids. In germline, CDR1 is MGHDK, CDR2 SYGVNS. J was trimmed by 6 bases and V by 2 bases; bases with no gene match: 6.